The sample holds many counts of the clone carrying this T cell receptor (beta chain). The antigen remains undetermined. The data were taken from a study of T-cell reconstitution after alpha-beta-depleted transplantation in children. General observations from the study: After one year, T-cell counts and TCRbeta diversity mostly came from new T cells. Reportedly, only several hundred clones from non-depleted graft cells drove alpha-beta T-cell counts at about two months. Some patients' high day-60 TCRbeta diversity was traced to surviving recipient T cells and thymic progenitors.

The library targeted TCRbeta and was prepared with unique molecular identifiers. TCRdb re-derived calls from the PCR reads in MiXCR, one entry per CDR3 protein. The sample yields hundreds of thousands of distinct CDR3 sequences, around 17% seen once. The clonotype was recovered from a male patient under 18 who had a stem cell transplant for acute lymphoblastic leukemia, so the T cells may come from the graft donor. The source material was PBMCs, mostly from graft donor cells, sampled 360 days after TCRalphabeta/CD19-depleted stem cell transplant.

The CDR3 sequence: CASSSRTSGSTDTQYF. The CDR3 DNA reads TGTGCCAGCAGTTCCAGGACTAGCGGAAGCACAGATACGCAGTATTTT. The chain is built from TRBV7-3 and TRBJ2-3; 10 nucleotides line up with TRBD2. The germline CDR1 and CDR2 sequences are SGHTA and FQGTGA. The CDR3 extends over 16 amino acids. Trimming at V came to 6 bases and at J to 0 bases, leaving 6 bases not matched to a gene.